Presented here are 9 T cell receptor beta chains from one specimen sequenced in a study of read filtering for tumor transcriptome and immune sequencing. From roughly 390 ng of RNA, a library with molecular barcoded alpha/delta and beta/gamma adaptors was made. TCRdb fed the reads into MiXCR, producing one record per CDR3 protein. Of some 40,000 distinct CDR3 sequences in the sample, 11% to 15% were seen once. Sequences were obtained from a population of CD138-negative cells sorted from bone marrow. Receptors were obtained from a donor at least 40 years old with multiple myeloma.

Notes on this clonotype: The CDR3 carries no conserved terminal phenylalanine or tryptophan, so it likely arises from a read error. The rearrangement joins TRBV7-2 to TRBJ1-5; D is uncertain. Germline V gene data show CDR1 as SGHTA and CDR2 as FQGNSA. The CDR3 has 13 amino acids. CDR3 DNA sequence: TGTGCCGGCAGCTCCGAACGCAATCAGCCCCAGCATCTT. It specifies CAGSSERNQPQHL.

In this sample, this clonotype turned up many times. This chain links TRBV2 with TRBJ2-1, with no clear D. This CDR3 spans 13 amino acids. V lost 1 base, J lost 6 bases, and 7 bases lay in between. Germline-derived CDR1 and CDR2 are SNHLY and FYNNEI. CDR3 region: CASSEESINEQFF. The CDR3 DNA reads as TGTGCCAGCAGTGAAGAGAGCATCAATGAGCAGTTCTTC.

Many counts were recorded for this clonotype. This chain connects TRBV30 to TRBJ1-1, with D tentatively TRBD1 (5 bases). The germline V and J ends were trimmed by 2 bases and 3 bases, with 13 bases remaining between them. CDR3 length: 14 amino acids. Germline V gives CDR1 GTSNPN, CDR2 SVGIG (reference sequence). The CDR3 nucleotides are TGTGCCTGGAGTTGGGACGGGATTGACACTGAAGCTTTCTTT. This encodes CAWSWDGIDTEAFF.

This clonotype was recorded many times. The chain couples TRBV27 to TRBJ1-1, with D tentatively TRBD1 (6 bases). Germline CDR1 and CDR2: MNHEY and SMNVEV (reference sequence). Trimming removed 0 bases at V and 0 bases at J, with 11 bases between. The CDR3 consists of 16 residues. The CDR3 protein is CASSLSQGAVNTEAFF. The CDR3 DNA is TGTGCCAGCAGTTTATCACAGGGCGCGGTGAACACTGAAGCTTTCTTT.

This clonotype appeared a few times. This chain joins TRBV9 and TRBJ1-3; D is ambiguous. The CDR3 runs 17 residues. Trimming pared 0 bases from V and 4 bases from J, leaving 17 bases between. Germline values: CDR1 SGDLS, CDR2 YYNGEE. This CDR3 is CASSVATALPSGNTIYF. CDR3 nucleotide sequence: TGTGCCAGCAGCGTAGCTACGGCACTTCCCAGCGGAAACACCATATATTTT.

This clonotype occurred many times. J is TRBJ2-3 and V is TRBV5-1; 8 positions match TRBD1. V lost 4 bases to trimming and J lost 1 base; unmatched junction nucleotides: 5. The CDR3 sequence is 15 residues long. From germline, CDR1 is SGHRS and CDR2 YFSETQ. The CDR3 reads CASSRPGQGTDTQYF. CDR3 bases: TGCGCCAGCAGCCGTCCGGGACAGGGCACAGATACGCAGTATTTT.

This clonotype has at least ten counts. J is TRBJ2-1 and V is TRBV2; D call uncertain. V lost 4 bases, J lost 6 bases, and 7 bases lay in between. CDR1 and CDR2 (germline): SNHLY, FYNNEI. The CDR3 extends over 12 amino acids. The CDR3 region is CASSGLGNEQFF. CDR3 bases: TGTGCCAGCAGTGGTTTGGGCAATGAGCAGTTCTTC.

The chain combines TRBV27 with TRBJ2-7; tentatively, D is TRBD1 or TRBD2 (6 bases each). The V end was cut by 4 bases, the J end by 4 bases, with 20 bases between. The CDR3 is 16 residues long. Germline CDR1 is MNHEY and CDR2 is SMNVEV (reference sequence). CDR3: CASSSRGAVKKYEQYF. CDR3 bases: TGTGCCAGCAGTTCGAGGGGGGCGGTGAAGAAGTACGAGCAGTACTTC.

Turning to this clonotype: At one of its ends the junction is not consistent with the germline gene, which may arise from a read error. This sequence joins TRBV25-1 and TRBJ2-7; TRBD2 is a possible D gene (6 bases). The germline V gene encodes CDR1 MGHDK and CDR2 SYGVNS. CDR3 length: 14 amino acids. The CDR3 sequence: CASSDSGKKYELYF. In DNA, the CDR3 is TGTGCCAGCAGTGATAGCGGAAAGAAGTATGAGCTGTACTTC.